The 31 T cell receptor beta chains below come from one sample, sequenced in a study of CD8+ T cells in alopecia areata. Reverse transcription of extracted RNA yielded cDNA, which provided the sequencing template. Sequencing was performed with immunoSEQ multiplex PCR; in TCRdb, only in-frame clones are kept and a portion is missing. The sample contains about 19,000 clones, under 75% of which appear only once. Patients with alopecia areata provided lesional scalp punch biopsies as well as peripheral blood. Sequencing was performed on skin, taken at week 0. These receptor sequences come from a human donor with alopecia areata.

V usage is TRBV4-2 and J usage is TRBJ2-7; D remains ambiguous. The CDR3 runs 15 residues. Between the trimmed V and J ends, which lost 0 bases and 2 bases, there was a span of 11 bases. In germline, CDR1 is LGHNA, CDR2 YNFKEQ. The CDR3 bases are TGTGCCAGCAGCCAAGATGGTCAGCCACCCTACGAGCAGTACTTC. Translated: CASSQDGQPPYEQYF.

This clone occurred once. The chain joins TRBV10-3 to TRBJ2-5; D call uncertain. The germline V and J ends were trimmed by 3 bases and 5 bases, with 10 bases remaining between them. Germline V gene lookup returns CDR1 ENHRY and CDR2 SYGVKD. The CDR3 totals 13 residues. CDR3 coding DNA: TGTGCCATCAGTGAACATGGACGGGAGACCCAGTACTTC. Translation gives CAISEHGRETQYF.

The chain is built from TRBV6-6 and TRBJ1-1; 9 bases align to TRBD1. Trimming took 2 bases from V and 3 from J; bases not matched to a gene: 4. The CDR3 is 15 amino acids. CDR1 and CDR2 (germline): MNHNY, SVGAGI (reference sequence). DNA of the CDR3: TGTGCCAGCAGTTACCTGGGACAGGGATACACTGAAGCTTTCTTT. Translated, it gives CASSYLGQGYTEAFF.

The CDR3 protein is CASGRDDGNQPQHF. CDR3 sequence (DNA): TGTGCCAGCGGAAGAGATGATGGCAATCAGCCCCAGCATTTT. The rearrangement uses TRBV5-5 and TRBJ1-5; D gene unclear. Trimming removed 7 bases at V and 2 bases at J, with 13 bases between. Germline values: CDR1 SGHKS, CDR2 YYEKEE (reference sequence). CDR3 length: 14 residues.

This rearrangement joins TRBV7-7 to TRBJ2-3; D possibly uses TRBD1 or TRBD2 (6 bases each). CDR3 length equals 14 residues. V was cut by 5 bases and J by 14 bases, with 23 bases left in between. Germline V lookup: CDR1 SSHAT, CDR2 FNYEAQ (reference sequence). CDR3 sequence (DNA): TGTGCCAGCAGCCCGGGACCTGGCTATGGGGGGCCGTATTTT. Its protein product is CASSPGPGYGGPYF.

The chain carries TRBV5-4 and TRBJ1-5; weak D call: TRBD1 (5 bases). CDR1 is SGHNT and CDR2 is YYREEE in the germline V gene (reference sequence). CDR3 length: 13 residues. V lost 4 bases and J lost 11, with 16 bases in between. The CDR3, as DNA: TGTGCCAGCAGCCATGACACCCAAGGGGCCCAGCATTTT. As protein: CASSHDTQGAQHF.

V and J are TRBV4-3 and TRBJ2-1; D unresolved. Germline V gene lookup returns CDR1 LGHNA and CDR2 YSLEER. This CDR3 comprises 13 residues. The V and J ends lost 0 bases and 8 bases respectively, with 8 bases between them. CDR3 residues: CASSQDRPDEQFF. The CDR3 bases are TGCGCCAGCAGCCAAGATCGCCCAGATGAGCAGTTCTTC.

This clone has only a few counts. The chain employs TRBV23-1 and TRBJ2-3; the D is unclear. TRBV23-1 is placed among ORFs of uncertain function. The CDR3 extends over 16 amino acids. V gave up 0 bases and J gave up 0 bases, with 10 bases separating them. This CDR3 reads CASSQSEAGSTDTQYF. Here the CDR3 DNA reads TGCGCCAGCAGTCAATCTGAGGCTGGAAGCACAGATACGCAGTATTTT.

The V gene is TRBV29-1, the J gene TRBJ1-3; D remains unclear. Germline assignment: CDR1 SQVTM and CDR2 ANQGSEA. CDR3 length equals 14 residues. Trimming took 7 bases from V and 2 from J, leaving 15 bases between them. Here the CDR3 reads CSAQGRDTGNTIYF. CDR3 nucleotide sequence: TGCAGCGCCCAAGGGAGGGATACTGGAAACACCATATATTTT.

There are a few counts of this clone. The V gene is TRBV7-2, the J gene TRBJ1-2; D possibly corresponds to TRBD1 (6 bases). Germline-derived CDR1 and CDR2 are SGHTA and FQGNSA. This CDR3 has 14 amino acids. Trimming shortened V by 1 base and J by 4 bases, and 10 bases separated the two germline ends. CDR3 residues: CASSLGEGVYGYTF. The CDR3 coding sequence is TGTGCCAGCAGCTTAGGGGAGGGGGTCTATGGCTACACCTTC.

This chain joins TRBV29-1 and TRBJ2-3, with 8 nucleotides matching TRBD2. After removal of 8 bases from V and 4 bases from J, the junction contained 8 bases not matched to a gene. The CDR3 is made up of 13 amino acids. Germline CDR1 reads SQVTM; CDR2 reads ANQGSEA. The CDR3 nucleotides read TGCAGCCTGAGAGGTAGCGGGGCAGATACGCAGTATTTT. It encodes CSLRGSGADTQYF.

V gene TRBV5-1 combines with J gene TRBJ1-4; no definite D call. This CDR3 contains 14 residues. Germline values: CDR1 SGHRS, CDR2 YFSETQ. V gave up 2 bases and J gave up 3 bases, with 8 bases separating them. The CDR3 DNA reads TGCGCCAGCAGCTTCCGGGGTTCTAATGAAAAACTGTTTTTT. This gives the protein CASSFRGSNEKLFF.

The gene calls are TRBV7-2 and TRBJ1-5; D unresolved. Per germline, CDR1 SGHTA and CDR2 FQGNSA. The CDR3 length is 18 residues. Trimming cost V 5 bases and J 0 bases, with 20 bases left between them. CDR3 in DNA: TGTGCCAGCAGCCCAACTCCCCTAGTGGGGTTTAGCAATCAGCCCCAGCATTTT. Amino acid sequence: CASSPTPLVGFSNQPQHF.

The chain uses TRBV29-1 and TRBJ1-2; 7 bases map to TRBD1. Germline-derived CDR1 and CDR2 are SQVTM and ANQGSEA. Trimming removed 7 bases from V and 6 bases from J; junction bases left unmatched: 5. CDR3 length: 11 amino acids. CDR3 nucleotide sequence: TGCAGCGCTCGACAGGGTAATGGCTACACCTTC. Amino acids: CSARQGNGYTF. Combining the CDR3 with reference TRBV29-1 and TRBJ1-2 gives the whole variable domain SAVISQKPSRDICQRGTSLTIQCQVDSQVTMMFWYRQQPGQSLTLIATANQGSEATYESGFVIDKFPISRPNLTFSTLTVSNMSPEDSSIYLCSARQGNGYTFGSGTRLTVV.

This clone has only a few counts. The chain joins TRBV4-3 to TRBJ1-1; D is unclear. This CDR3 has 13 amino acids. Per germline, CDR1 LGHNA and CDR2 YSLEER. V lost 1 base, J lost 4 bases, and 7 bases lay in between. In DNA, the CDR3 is TGCGCCAGCAGCCAAGGATGGAGCACTGAAGCTTTCTTT. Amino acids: CASSQGWSTEAFF.

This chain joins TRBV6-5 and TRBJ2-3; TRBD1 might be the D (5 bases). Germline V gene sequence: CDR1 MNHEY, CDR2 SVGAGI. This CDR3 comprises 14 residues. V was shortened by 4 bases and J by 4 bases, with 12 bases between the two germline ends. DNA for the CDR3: TGTGCCAGCAGTTCCCGGACAATCGCAGATACGCAGTATTTT. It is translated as CASSSRTIADTQYF.

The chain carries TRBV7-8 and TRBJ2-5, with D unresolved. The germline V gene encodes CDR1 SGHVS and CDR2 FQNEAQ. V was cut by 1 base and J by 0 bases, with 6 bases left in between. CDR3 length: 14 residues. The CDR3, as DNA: TGTGCCAGCAGCTTAGGAGTGTACCAAGAGACCCAGTACTTC. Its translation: CASSLGVYQETQYF.

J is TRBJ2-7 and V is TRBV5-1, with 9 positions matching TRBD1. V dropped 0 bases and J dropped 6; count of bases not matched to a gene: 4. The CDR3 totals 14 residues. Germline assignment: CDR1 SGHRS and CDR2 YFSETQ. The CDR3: CASSLAGQGPEQYF. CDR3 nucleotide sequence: TGCGCCAGCAGCTTGGCGGGACAGGGCCCCGAGCAGTACTTC.

The CDR3 spells CASSPRTGGSYEQYF. CDR3 sequence (DNA): TGTGCCAGCAGCCCCCGGACAGGGGGCTCCTACGAGCAGTACTTC. The rearrangement uses TRBV11-3 and TRBJ2-7, with 10 nucleotides matching TRBD1. CDR3 size: 15 residues. The V gene's germline CDR1 is SGHNT and CDR2 YENEEA. V shed 5 bases and J 0 bases; nucleotides not matched to a gene: 4. The whole variable domain, remainder taken from reference TRBV11-3 and TRBJ2-7, is EAGVVQSPRYKIIEKKQPVAFWCNPISGHNTLYWYLQNLGQGPELLIRYENEEAVDDSQLPKDRFSAERLKGVDSTLKIQPAELGDSAVYLCASSPRTGGSYEQYFGPGTRLTVT.

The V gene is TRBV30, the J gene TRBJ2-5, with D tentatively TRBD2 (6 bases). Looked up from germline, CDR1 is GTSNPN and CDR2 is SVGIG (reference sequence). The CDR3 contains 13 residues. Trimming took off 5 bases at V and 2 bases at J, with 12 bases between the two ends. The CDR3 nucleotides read TGTGCCTGGGAAGAGGCGGGGCAAGAGACCCAGTACTTC. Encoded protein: CAWEEAGQETQYF.

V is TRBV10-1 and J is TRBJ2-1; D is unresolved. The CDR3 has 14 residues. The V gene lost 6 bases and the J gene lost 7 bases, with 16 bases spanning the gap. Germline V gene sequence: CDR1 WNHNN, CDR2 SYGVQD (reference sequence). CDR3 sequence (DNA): TGCGCCAGCAGCCCAACTGTTACGAAAAATGAGCAGTTCTTC. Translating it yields CASSPTVTKNEQFF.

The CDR3 DNA is TGTGCCAGCAGCGACGGAACTGAGACCCAGTACTTC. It encodes CASSDGTETQYF. V usage is TRBV7-8 and J usage is TRBJ2-5; no clear D. Trimming stripped 5 bases from V and 5 bases from J, with 9 bases between. CDR1 is SGHVS and CDR2 is FQNEAQ in the germline V gene. The CDR3 covers 12 residues.

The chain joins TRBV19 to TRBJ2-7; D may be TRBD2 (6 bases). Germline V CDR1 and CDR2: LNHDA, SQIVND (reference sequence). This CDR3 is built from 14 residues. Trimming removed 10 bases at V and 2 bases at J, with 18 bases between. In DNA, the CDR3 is TGTGCCACCGGAGGGGCCCAAAATACCTACGAGCAGTACTTC. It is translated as CATGGAQNTYEQYF.

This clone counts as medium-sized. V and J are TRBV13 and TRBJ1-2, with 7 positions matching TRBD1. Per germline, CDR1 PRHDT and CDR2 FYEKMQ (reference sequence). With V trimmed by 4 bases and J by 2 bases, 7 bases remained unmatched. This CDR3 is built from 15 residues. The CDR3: CASSWKGQYNYGYTF. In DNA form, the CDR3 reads TGTGCCAGCAGCTGGAAGGGACAGTACAACTATGGCTACACCTTC.

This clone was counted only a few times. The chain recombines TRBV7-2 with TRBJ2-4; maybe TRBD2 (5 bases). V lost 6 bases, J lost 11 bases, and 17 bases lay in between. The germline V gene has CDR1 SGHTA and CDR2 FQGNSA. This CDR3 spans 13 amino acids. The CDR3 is CASRPNGVLVQYF. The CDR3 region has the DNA TGTGCCAGCAGGCCCAACGGGGTATTGGTTCAGTACTTC.

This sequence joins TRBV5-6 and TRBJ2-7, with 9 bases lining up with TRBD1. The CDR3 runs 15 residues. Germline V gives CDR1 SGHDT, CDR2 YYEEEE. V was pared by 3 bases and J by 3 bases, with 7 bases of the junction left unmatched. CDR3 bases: TGTGCCAGCAGCTCTCCCGGGACAGGGTTCTACGAGCAGTACTTC. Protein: CASSSPGTGFYEQYF.

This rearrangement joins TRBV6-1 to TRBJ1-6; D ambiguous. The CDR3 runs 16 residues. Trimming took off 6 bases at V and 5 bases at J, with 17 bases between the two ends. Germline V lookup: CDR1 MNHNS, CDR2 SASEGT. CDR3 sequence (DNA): TGTGCCAGCAGCGAATACCAACTAGCTAATAATTCACCCCTCCACTTT. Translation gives CASSEYQLANNSPLHF.

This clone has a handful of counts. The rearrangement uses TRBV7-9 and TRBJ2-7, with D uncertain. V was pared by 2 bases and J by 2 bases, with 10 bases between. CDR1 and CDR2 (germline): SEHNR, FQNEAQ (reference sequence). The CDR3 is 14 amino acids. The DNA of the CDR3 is TGTGCCAGCAGCTTATCAGGTTCTACCTACGAGCAGTACTTC. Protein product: CASSLSGSTYEQYF.

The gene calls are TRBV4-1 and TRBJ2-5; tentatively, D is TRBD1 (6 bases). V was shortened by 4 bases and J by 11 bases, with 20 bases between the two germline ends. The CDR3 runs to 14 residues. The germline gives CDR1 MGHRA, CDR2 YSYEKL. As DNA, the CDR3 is TGCGCCAGCAGCCCTCGCCGGGACAATAGAGAGCAGTACTTC. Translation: CASSPRRDNREQYF.

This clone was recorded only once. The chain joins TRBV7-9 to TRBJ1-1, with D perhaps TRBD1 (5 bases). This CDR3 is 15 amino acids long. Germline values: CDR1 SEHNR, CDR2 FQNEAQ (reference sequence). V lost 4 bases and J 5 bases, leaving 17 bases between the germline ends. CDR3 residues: CASSSRGLDGTEAFF. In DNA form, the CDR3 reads TGTGCCAGCAGCTCGAGGGGCCTAGACGGGACTGAAGCTTTCTTT.

CDR3 DNA sequence: TGTGCCAGCAGCTTACAGGTTAATGAAAAACTGTTTTTT. It is translated as CASSLQVNEKLFF. V is TRBV7-8 and J is TRBJ1-4; no firm D call. V dropped 2 bases and J dropped 4 bases, with 5 bases sitting between them. The CDR3 loop spans 13 amino acids. The germline gives CDR1 SGHVS, CDR2 FQNEAQ.